A single sample is the source of the 8 T cell receptor beta chains below, sequenced in a study of sequential checkpoint blockade in melanoma. The protocol was immunoSEQ multiplex PCR, while the TCRdb copy is restricted to in-frame clones and leaves out a portion. The data hold approximately 5,700 clones, with around nine tenths observed a single time. Indicated treatment: randomized to nivolumab then ipilimumab (arm A) or the reverse (arm B). The input for sequencing was CD8+ T cells sorted from blood (inferred from file names), taken from a patient given nivolumab and ipilimumab in sequence. These receptor sequences come from a human donor with melanoma.

This rearrangement joins TRBV7-9 to TRBJ2-7; tentative D call: TRBD1 (6 bases). Germline CDR1 SEHNR, CDR2 FQNEAQ (reference sequence). This CDR3 is 14 amino acids long. Trimming took 0 bases from V and 4 from J, leaving 10 bases between them. The CDR3 region has the DNA TGTGCCAGCAGCTTAGCGCACAGGGAATACGAGCAGTACTTC. Translation: CASSLAHREYEQYF.

V usage is TRBV27 and J usage is TRBJ2-7; 7 positions agree with TRBD2. The CDR3 runs 16 residues. V dropped 2 bases and J dropped 0; count of bases not matched to a gene: 7. Germline values: CDR1 MNHEY, CDR2 SMNVEV (reference sequence). This CDR3 reads CASSLSLPSGSYEQYF. CDR3 in DNA: TGTGCCAGCAGTTTAAGCCTACCTAGCGGCTCCTACGAGCAGTACTTC.

This chain joins TRBV10-3 and TRBJ2-1; 14 positions agree with TRBD2. The germline V gene encodes CDR1 ENHRY and CDR2 SYGVKD. The CDR3 length is 20 residues. V lost 7 bases, J lost 8 bases, and 22 bases stayed unmatched. CDR3 sequence reads: CAINPRGTSGRIGGVDEQFF. DNA of the CDR3: TGTGCCATCAACCCTAGGGGGACTAGCGGGAGAATCGGGGGGGTTGATGAGCAGTTCTTC.

The rearrangement joins TRBV16 to TRBJ2-5, with TRBD1 identical over 7 bases. The CDR3 consists of 15 residues. Germline V CDR1 and CDR2: KGHSY, FQNENV. V was pared by 0 bases and J by 2 bases, with 3 bases of the junction left unmatched. The CDR3 sequence: CASSQSGRGQETQYF. The CDR3 nucleotides are TGTGCCAGCAGCCAATCGGGCAGGGGGCAAGAGACCCAGTACTTC.

The chain links TRBV2 to TRBJ2-7; 13 nucleotides match TRBD2. The V gene's germline CDR1 is SNHLY and CDR2 FYNNEI. Trimming cost V 10 bases and J 2 bases; bases outside gene matches: 2. This CDR3 spans 13 amino acids. In nucleotides, the CDR3 is TGTGCCATCGGACTAGCGGGGGCCTACGAGCAGTACTTC. It encodes CAIGLAGAYEQYF.

This chain links TRBV7-3 with TRBJ2-7; 7 bases agree with TRBD1. V gave up 2 bases and J gave up 2 bases; unmatched junction bases: 3. CDR1 and CDR2 from the germline V gene are SGHTA and FQGTGA. The CDR3 is 14 residues long. Written as DNA, the CDR3 is TGTGCCAGCAGCTTAGACGGGACAGCCTACGAGCAGTACTTC. Protein: CASSLDGTAYEQYF. Complete variable domain (other parts from reference TRBV7-3 and TRBJ2-7): GAGVSQTPSNKVTEKGKYVELRCDPISGHTALYWYRQSLGQGPEFLIYFQGTGAADDSGLPNDRFFAVRPEGSVSTLKIQRTERGDSAVYLCASSLDGTAYEQYFGPGTRLTVT.

This clone has just one count. The chain joins TRBV29-1 to TRBJ2-3; no clear D. CDR1 and CDR2 from the germline V gene are SQVTM and ANQGSEA. This CDR3 is built from 11 residues. V was shortened by 0 bases and J by 12 bases, with 10 bases between the two germline ends. This CDR3 reads CSVEEPPLQYF. The DNA for the CDR3 is TGCAGCGTTGAAGAACCCCCACTCCAGTATTTT.

The chain couples TRBV28 to TRBJ1-5; D not resolved. Per germline, CDR1 MDHEN and CDR2 SYDVKM. CDR3 length equals 17 residues. V lost 4 bases to trimming and J lost 0 bases, with 16 bases between them. The CDR3 sequence: CASSWPLPKISNQPQHF. The CDR3 DNA reads as TGTGCCAGCAGTTGGCCGCTCCCCAAAATTAGCAATCAGCCCCAGCATTTT.